This is a list of T cell receptor beta chains from one sample in a study of PD-1 blockade in classical Hodgkin lymphoma. This table comes from immunoSEQ multiplex PCR, and its TCRdb copy is limited to in-frame clones, with some not included. Here the sample spans 55,000 to 60,000 clones, more than 85% being singletons. The input for sequencing was peripheral blood mononuclear cells (PBMCs), taken before the second cycle of nivolumab. The receptors come from a human donor with classical Hodgkin lymphoma. Both conserved end residues are part of each CDR3. D genes are given only for firm matches. Only part of the rows carry a size: once, few, many, or a class if the clone is expanded.

TRBJ2-4,TRBD2,-,TRBV6-5,CASSSGGSAKNIQYF,TGTGCCAGCAGTTCGGGGGGTTCAGCCAAAAACATTCAGTACTTC
TRBJ2-1,-,-,TRBV11-3,CASSLRYGTTYNEQFF,TGTGCCAGCAGCCTTAGATACGGGACAACCTACAATGAGCAGTTCTTC
TRBJ1-5,-,-,TRBV6-1,CASSKDNYSNQPQHF,TGTGCCAGCAGTAAGGACAATTATAGCAATCAGCCCCAGCATTTT
TRBJ1-6,-,-,TRBV28,CASSPQGQYSYNSPLHF,TGTGCCAGCAGTCCTCAGGGTCAATACTCCTATAATTCACCCCTCCACTTT
TRBJ2-2,-,-,TRBV7-9,CASSLGGGSGELFF,TGTGCCAGCAGCTTAGGAGGCGGCTCAGGGGAGCTGTTTTTT
TRBJ2-3,TRBD2,-,TRBV7-6,CASSSPYGASGYTDTQYF,TGTGCCAGCAGCTCCCCTTATGGGGCTAGCGGATACACAGATACGCAGTATTTT
TRBJ2-2,-,-,TRBV4-1,CASSYGTYDTGELFF,TGCGCCAGCAGCTACGGGACTTATGACACCGGGGAGCTGTTTTTT
TRBJ1-2,-,-,TRBV30,CAWSLRGYGYTF,TGTGCCTGGAGCCTGCGTGGGTATGGCTACACCTTC
TRBJ1-5,TRBD1,-,TRBV2,CASMIGQGSNQPQHF,TGTGCCAGCATGATCGGACAGGGTAGCAATCAGCCCCAGCATTTT
TRBJ2-3,-,-,TRBV7-9,CASRSNTDTQYF,TGTGCCAGCAGGTCCAACACAGATACGCAGTATTTT
TRBJ2-7,-,-,TRBV27,CASSLEGPDRVSSYEQYF,TGTGCCAGCAGTTTAGAGGGCCCGGACCGAGTTAGCTCCTACGAGCAGTACTTC
TRBJ1-5,-,-,TRBV29-1,CSVEDPTGNQPQHF,TGCAGCGTTGAAGACCCCACGGGCAATCAGCCCCAGCATTTT
TRBJ2-3,-,-,TRBV6-1,CASSETRGPPDTQYF,TGTGCCAGCAGTGAAACGAGGGGTCCTCCAGATACGCAGTATTTT
TRBJ2-2,-,once,TRBV7-3,CASSLTPQAGWAGELFF,TGTGCCAGCAGCTTAACCCCGCAGGCGGGGTGGGCCGGGGAGCTGTTTTTT
TRBJ2-1,-,-,TRBV2,CASSGSILHNEQFF,TGTGCCAGCAGTGGTAGCATCCTCCACAATGAGCAGTTCTTC
TRBJ2-7,-,-,TRBV14,CASSPQQGLGGYEQYF,TGTGCCAGCAGCCCTCAGCAGGGACTCGGCGGCTACGAGCAGTACTTC
TRBJ1-4,-,once,TRBV7-6,CASSFDRRATNEKLFF,TGTGCCAGCAGCTTTGACCGGCGAGCAACTAATGAAAAACTGTTTTTT
TRBJ2-2,TRBD1,-,TRBV29-1,CSAQGQGIMTGELFF,TGCAGCGCCCAGGGACAGGGGATAATGACCGGGGAGCTGTTTTTT
TRBJ2-3,-,-,TRBV5-1,CASSTLGQRTDTQYF,TGCGCCAGCAGCACCTTAGGACAGCGCACAGATACGCAGTATTTT
TRBJ2-7,-,-,TRBV20-1,CSAREVAEQYF,TGCAGTGCTAGAGAGGTCGCCGAGCAGTACTTC
TRBJ1-6,-,-,TRBV6-5,CASNRQINSPLHF,TGTGCCAGCAACCGACAGATTAATTCACCCCTCCACTTT
TRBJ2-3,-,-,TRBV15,CATSSDMGGFLTDTQYF,TGTGCCACCAGCAGTGATATGGGAGGATTTCTCACAGATACGCAGTATTTT
TRBJ2-7,TRBD2,-,TRBV7-9,CASSSTLAGGYEQYF,TGTGCCAGCAGCTCGACCTTAGCGGGGGGTTACGAGCAGTACTTC
TRBJ2-3,-,-,TRBV9,CASSSGEGGWNTQYF,TGTGCCAGCAGCTCAGGAGAGGGGGGTTGGAATACGCAGTATTTT
TRBJ2-7,TRBD2,-,TRBV7-2,CASSRLAEQYF,TGTGCCAGCAGCAGACTAGCTGAGCAGTACTTC
TRBJ2-1,-,once,TRBV6-4,CASSPGPGGYNEQFF,TGTGCCAGCAGTCCCGGCCCTGGCGGATACAATGAGCAGTTCTTC